This TCR beta chain was captured by sequencing in a study of T cell changes during pregnancy in multiple sclerosis. CDR1 is MNHEY and CDR2 is SVGAGI in the germline V gene. The V and J ends lost 1 base and 5 bases respectively, with 6 bases between them. The CDR3 runs to 13 residues. Repertoires were generated with immunoSEQ multiplex PCR, while TCRdb's copy carries only in-frame clones and drops some. Of about 79,000 clones listed, 90% to 95% are singletons. The V and J genes are TRBV6-5 and TRBJ1-5; D uncertain. This specimen consisted of CD4+ T cells from peripheral blood mononuclear cells, obtained in the second trimester of pregnancy. This sequence originates from a female donor with multiple sclerosis, enrolled in a pregnancy study. This chain's CDR3 is CASSYFPDQPQHF. In nucleotides, the CDR3 is TGTGCCAGCAGTTACTTTCCGGATCAGCCCCAGCATTTT.